Each of the 19 T cell receptor beta chains below was sequenced from the same sample in a study of vaccination and CD4 T cells after COVID-19. Described treatment: approximately 9-day PBMC culture with coronavirus spike peptide pools or control peptides (ViraFEST assay). The study sequenced cultured CD4+ T cell DNA using the Oncomine TCR Beta short-read assay. TCRdb reprocessed the PCR reads via MiXCR and lists one record per CDR3 protein. The sample lists 9,500 to 15,000 distinct CDR3 sequences; about 57% were seen once. Their specific antigens are unknown. Specimen: CD4+ T cells from blood, cultured in vitro. Every receptor here comes from a human donor who had recovered from COVID-19.

The J gene is TRBJ2-2, the V gene TRBV4-3, with D tentatively TRBD1 (6 bases). From germline, CDR1 is LGHNA and CDR2 YSLEER. The CDR3 length is 17 residues. Trimming pared 4 bases from V and 0 bases from J, leaving 15 bases between. The CDR3 DNA sequence: TGCGCCAGCAGCCGAAGTGGGTGGACAGCGAACACCGGGGAGCTGTTTTTT. Translating gives CASSRSGWTANTGELFF.

The V call is TRBV6-2 or TRBV6-3, the J call TRBJ1-5; no clear D gene. CDR1 is MNHEY and CDR2 is SVGEGT in the germline V gene. This CDR3 is 14 amino acids long. Trimming pared 4 bases from V and 6 bases from J, leaving 13 bases between. CDR3 loop: CASSFDSLGQPQHF. The CDR3 coding sequence is TGTGCCAGCAGTTTCGACTCCCTGGGTCAGCCCCAGCATTTT.

This clonotype came up a few times. Here the CDR3 reads CASSQPRQASYEQYF. As DNA, the CDR3 is TGCGCCAGCAGCCAGCCGCGCCAGGCCTCCTACGAGCAGTACTTC. The chain employs TRBV4-1 and TRBJ2-7, with D unresolved. CDR3 length: 15 amino acids. The germline V gene encodes CDR1 MGHRA and CDR2 YSYEKL. The V gene lost 3 bases and the J gene lost 0 bases, with 12 bases spanning the gap.

This chain connects TRBV7-9 to TRBJ1-5; TRBD1 aligns across 10 bases. The length of the CDR3 is 17 residues. With V trimmed by 3 bases and J by 2 bases, 7 bases remained unmatched. Germline CDR1 reads SEHNR; CDR2 reads FQNEAQ (reference sequence). The CDR3 bases are TGTGCCAGCAGCTTTGGACAGGGGGGGTCGCGCAATCAGCCCCAGCATTTT. Translating gives CASSFGQGGSRNQPQHF. Complete variable domain (other parts from reference TRBV7-9 and TRBJ1-5): DTGVSQNPRHKITKRGQNVTFRCDPISEHNRLYWYRQTLGQGPEFLTYFQNEAQLEKSRLLSDRFSAERPKGSFSTLEIQRTEQGDSAMYLCASSFGQGGSRNQPQHFGDGTRLSIL.

The CDR3 region is CASSFGTSGRVGEQYF. Here the CDR3 DNA reads TGCGCCAGCAGCTTTGGGACTAGCGGGAGGGTGGGCGAGCAGTACTTC. The chain has TRBV5-1 and TRBJ2-7; 16 bases match TRBD2. CDR1 and CDR2 from the germline V gene are SGHRS and YFSETQ. The V gene end was trimmed by 2 bases and the J gene end by 6 bases; junction bases not matched to a gene: 5. The CDR3 is 16 amino acids. The whole variable domain, remainder taken from reference TRBV5-1 and TRBJ2-7, is KAGVTQTPRYLIKTRGQQVTLSCSPISGHRSVSWYQQTPGQGLQFLFEYFSETQRNKGNFPGRFSGRQFSNSRSEMNVSTLELGDSALYLCASSFGTSGRVGEQYFGPGTRLTVT.

The V call is TRBV7-6, the J call TRBJ1-1; 8 nucleotides agree with TRBD1. This CDR3 is built from 15 residues. The germline V gene has CDR1 SGHVS and CDR2 FNYEAQ. The trim removed 4 bases at V and 4 bases at J, leaving 8 bases unmatched. The CDR3 protein is CASSSKTGVGTEAFF. CDR3 coding DNA: TGTGCCAGCAGCTCGAAGACAGGGGTGGGCACTGAAGCTTTCTTT. Variable domain in full (rest from reference TRBV7-6 and TRBJ1-1): GAGVSQSPRYKVTKRGQDVALRCDPISGHVSLYWYRQALGQGPEFLTYFNYEAQQDKSGLPNDRFSAERPEGSISTLTIQRTEQRDSAMYRCASSSKTGVGTEAFFGQGTRLTVV.

This clonotype has just a few counts. CDR3 coding DNA: TGTGCCACCAGTGATTTGCTGACAGGGGGTCTCAGCCCCCCAGAGCGGGAGCAGTACTTC. Its translation: CATSDLLTGGLSPPEREQYF. The V call is TRBV24-1, the J call TRBJ2-7, with 9 nucleotides matching TRBD1. The CDR3 is 20 residues long. V trimming: 0 bases; J trimming: 7 bases; junction bases outside the gene matches: 21. Germline V lookup: CDR1 KGHDR, CDR2 SFDVKD.

The chain is built from TRBV4-3 and TRBJ1-2; D is unclear. The V gene's germline CDR1 is LGHNA and CDR2 YSLEER. This CDR3 has 15 amino acids. V was pared by 0 bases and J by 8 bases, with 16 bases between. The CDR3 region has the DNA TGCGCCAGCAGCCAAGATTTTGGGCCAGGTGACGGCTACACCTTC. Its protein product is CASSQDFGPGDGYTF.

The rearrangement links TRBV28 to TRBJ1-1; no definite D call. Trimming took 7 bases from V and 1 from J, leaving 10 bases between them. The length of the CDR3 is 13 residues. From germline, CDR1 is MDHEN and CDR2 SYDVKM. CDR3 sequence (DNA): TGTGCCAGCATGCCTGATACGAACACTGAAGCTTTCTTT. Its protein is CASMPDTNTEAFF.

The rearrangement joins TRBV15 to TRBJ2-1; D perhaps matches TRBD2 (6 bases). This CDR3 has 15 amino acids. Trimming shortened V by 0 bases and J by 8 bases, and 14 bases separated the two germline ends. Germline lookup yields CDR1 LNHNV and CDR2 YYDKDF (reference sequence). The CDR3 here is CATSRDGSSGDEQFF. DNA of the CDR3: TGTGCCACCAGCAGAGATGGCTCCTCGGGGGATGAGCAGTTCTTC. Looking up the rest from reference TRBV15 and TRBJ2-1 gives the full variable domain: DAMVIQNPRYQVTQFGKPVTLSCSQTLNHNVMYWYQQKSSQAPKLLFHYYDKDFNNEADTPDNFQSRRPNTSFCFLDIRSPGLGDTAMYLCATSRDGSSGDEQFFGPGTRLTVL.

The chain uses TRBV28 and TRBJ1-5; possible D gene TRBD1, 6 bases. V lost 4 bases and J 4 bases, leaving 14 bases between the germline ends. From germline, CDR1 is MDHEN and CDR2 SYDVKM. CDR3 length: 15 amino acids. DNA of the CDR3: TGTGCCAGCAGTTCCCCCGGGGGCAGAAATCAGCCCCAGCATTTT. It codes for CASSSPGGRNQPQHF.

In this sample, this clonotype turned up once. The chain couples TRBV6-1 to TRBJ2-7, with D perhaps matching TRBD1 or TRBD2 (6 bases each). The ends were cut back, 6 bases at V and 6 bases at J, with 18 bases in the middle. From germline, CDR1 is MNHNS and CDR2 SASEGT. The CDR3 is made up of 14 amino acids. The DNA of the CDR3 is TGTGCCAGCAGATTTTCGGGGGCTCGGGTCGAGCAGTACTTC. It codes for CASRFSGARVEQYF.

The chain carries TRBV20-1 and TRBJ1-5; D gene ambiguous. The germline CDR1 and CDR2 sequences are DFQATT and SNEGSKA (reference sequence). CDR3 size: 14 residues. The V end lost 5 bases, the J end lost 3 bases, and 14 bases lay between the germline ends. CDR3 protein: CSASQNRDNQPQHF. The CDR3 region has the DNA TGCAGTGCTTCACAGAACAGAGACAATCAGCCCCAGCATTTT.

The J gene is TRBJ2-3, the V gene TRBV24-1; the D is unclear. The V and J ends lost 3 bases and 1 base respectively, with 13 bases between them. This CDR3 has 16 residues. Per the germline V gene, CDR1 is KGHDR and CDR2 is SFDVKD. The chain's CDR3 is CATSDELEYGTDTQYF. The CDR3 nucleotides read TGTGCCACCAGTGATGAACTGGAATACGGCACAGATACGCAGTATTTT.

The rearrangement links TRBV24-1 to TRBJ2-5; D possibly uses TRBD1 or TRBD2 (7 bases each). Germline values: CDR1 KGHDR, CDR2 SFDVKD. The CDR3 is 17 residues long. V shed 2 bases and J shed 1 base, with 16 bases lying between them. The CDR3, as DNA: TGTGCCACCAGTGATTCTGGCAGGGGGGGGGCCCAAGAGACCCAGTACTTC. Translated: CATSDSGRGGAQETQYF.

The rearrangement joins TRBV11-3 to TRBJ1-1; maybe TRBD1 (5 bases). Between the trimmed V and J ends, which lost 3 bases and 1 base, there was a span of 9 bases. Germline CDR1 is SGHNT and CDR2 is YENEEA. The CDR3 is made up of 14 amino acids. CDR3 in amino acids: CASSLEGPNTEAFF. As DNA, the CDR3 is TGTGCCAGCAGCTTGGAGGGGCCGAACACTGAAGCTTTCTTT.

This clonotype was counted between two and nine times. V usage is TRBV12-3 or TRBV12-4 and J usage is TRBJ2-5; D gene unclear. The CDR3 length is 11 residues. V was cut by 7 bases and J by 5 bases, with 8 bases left in between. CDR3 amino acids: CASTDLETQYF. In nucleotides, the CDR3 is TGTGCCAGCACGGATTTGGAGACCCAGTACTTC.

This chain connects TRBV20-1 to TRBJ2-7; D tentatively reads TRBD1 or TRBD2 (5 bases each). Deletions cut 3 bases from V and 2 bases from J, with 14 bases between. The CDR3 totals 14 residues. Germline-derived CDR1 and CDR2 are DFQATT and SNEGSKA (reference sequence). The CDR3 nucleotides read TGCAGTGCTAGTAGGTCGGGACGGACCTACGAGCAGTACTTC. It is translated as CSASRSGRTYEQYF.

The chain employs TRBV11-3 and TRBJ2-5; 8 positions match TRBD2. The CDR3 has 16 residues. Germline CDR1 SGHNT, CDR2 YENEEA. Losses at the gene ends were 6 bases for V and 1 base for J; bases not matched to a gene: 10. The CDR3 bases are TGTGCCAGCAGTTTTCAATCCACTAGCGGCCAAGAGACCCAGTACTTC. This translates into CASSFQSTSGQETQYF.